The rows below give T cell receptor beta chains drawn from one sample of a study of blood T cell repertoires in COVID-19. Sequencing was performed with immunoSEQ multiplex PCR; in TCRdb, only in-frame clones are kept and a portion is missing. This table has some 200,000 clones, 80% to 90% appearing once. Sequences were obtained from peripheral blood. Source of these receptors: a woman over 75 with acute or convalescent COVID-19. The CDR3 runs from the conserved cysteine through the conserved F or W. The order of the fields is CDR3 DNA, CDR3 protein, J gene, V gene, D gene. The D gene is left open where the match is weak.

cdr3_nt: TGTGCCTGGAGGACGGGACTAGCGGGAACCTACGAGCAGTACTTC
cdr3_aa: CAWRTGLAGTYEQYF
j_call: TRBJ2-7
v_call: TRBV30
d_call: TRBD2

cdr3_nt: TGTGCCAGCGAGGGATCTGGGGCCAACGTCCTGACTTTC
cdr3_aa: CASEGSGANVLTF
j_call: TRBJ2-6
v_call: TRBV28
d_call: NA

cdr3_nt: TGTGCCAGCAGCCCAGGGACTAGCGGCTACGAGCAGTACTTC
cdr3_aa: CASSPGTSGYEQYF
j_call: TRBJ2-7
v_call: TRBV11-2
d_call: TRBD2

cdr3_nt: TGTGCCAGTAGGACAGGTTCTACTAATGAAAAACTGTTTTTT
cdr3_aa: CASRTGSTNEKLFF
j_call: TRBJ1-4
v_call: TRBV19
d_call: NA

cdr3_nt: TGTGCCAGCAGCCCCCTGGGGGGGGACCAAGGGTACAATGAGCAGTTCTTC
cdr3_aa: CASSPLGGDQGYNEQFF
j_call: TRBJ2-1
v_call: TRBV7-3
d_call: TRBD2

cdr3_nt: TGTGCCAGCAGTTTAAATCGAGCGGGGGTTTCAGATACGCAGTATTTT
cdr3_aa: CASSLNRAGVSDTQYF
j_call: TRBJ2-3
v_call: TRBV27
d_call: TRBD2

cdr3_nt: TGTGCCAGCAGTTTAAGGGAGGGGGTACCCTACGAGCAGTACTTC
cdr3_aa: CASSLREGVPYEQYF
j_call: TRBJ2-7
v_call: TRBV28
d_call: NA

cdr3_nt: TGTGCCAGCAGCCGCGACAGGGAAAGGGAGACCCAGTACTTC
cdr3_aa: CASSRDRERETQYF
j_call: TRBJ2-5
v_call: TRBV28
d_call: TRBD1

cdr3_nt: TGTGCCAGTAGCCCAGCTCGAGCTAGCGGGAGCTACGAGCAGTACTTC
cdr3_aa: CASSPARASGSYEQYF
j_call: TRBJ2-7
v_call: TRBV19
d_call: TRBD2

cdr3_nt: TGTGCCACCCGGGCGACGGGAAGCTTTAACACTGAAGCTTTCTTT
cdr3_aa: CATRATGSFNTEAFF
j_call: TRBJ1-1
v_call: TRBV24-1
d_call: NA

cdr3_nt: TGTGCCAGCAACCCGGGACTTAACACCGGGGAGCTGTTTTTT
cdr3_aa: CASNPGLNTGELFF
j_call: TRBJ2-2
v_call: TRBV5-6
d_call: NA

cdr3_nt: TGTGCCAGCTCACCGCAAAGGGGGGGTACTGAAGCTTTCTTT
cdr3_aa: CASSPQRGGTEAFF
j_call: TRBJ1-1
v_call: TRBV18
d_call: NA

cdr3_nt: TGTGCCAGCAGCCGGACGCTCGGGGGCTACGAGCAGTACTTC
cdr3_aa: CASSRTLGGYEQYF
j_call: TRBJ2-7
v_call: TRBV6-2/TRBV6-3
d_call: NA

cdr3_nt: TGTGCCACCACGACAGGGGTCTATGGCTACACCTTC
cdr3_aa: CATTTGVYGYTF
j_call: TRBJ1-2
v_call: TRBV10-3
d_call: TRBD1

cdr3_nt: TGTGCCAGTAGCCGGGGACAGGGGGACTATGGCTACACCTTC
cdr3_aa: CASSRGQGDYGYTF
j_call: TRBJ1-2
v_call: TRBV19
d_call: TRBD1

cdr3_nt: TGTGCCAGCAGTATGAGGACACTCCTCGCCACCGGGGAGCTGTTTTTT
cdr3_aa: CASSMRTLLATGELFF
j_call: TRBJ2-2
v_call: TRBV28
d_call: NA